Detailed here is one T cell receptor (beta chain). Its antigen specificity is not known. This may be a read error: a much more frequent sequence differs by one nucleotide. The source of the sample is a study of tumor and adjacent non-tumor tissue in lung cancer (dated by TCRdb to the late 2010s). Notes on the research overall: Patients with adenocarcinoma (roughly 12), squamous cell carcinoma (2) and small cell lung cancer (1) were included in the cohort. A total of approximately 120,000,000 productive TCRbeta reads were generated by sequencing, corresponding to an average of approximately 4.3 million reads per sample. The 15 or so patients were aged roughly 30 to 76 years, included around ten men and 5 women, and had TNM stage I to III disease. TCRbeta CDR3 sequencing was performed on thirty paired specimens, with one tumor sample and one normal lung sample collected per patient. Bulk TCRbeta repertoires were compared between lung tumor tissue and matched distant non-tumor lung tissue obtained from over 13 lung cancer patients. Beyond this particular receptor, the publication reports: A significantly larger cumulative share of the repertoire was made up by the top 100 clones in normal lung than in tumor tissue. Because peripheral blood was not sequenced, blood TCRbeta repertoires in the lung cancer patients of the study were not examined. TCR diversity was significantly higher in younger patients, and greater tumor TCR diversity was associated with shorter overall survival and shorter disease-free survival. Only roughly 15 patients were in the cohort, and the authors stated that larger samples and more detailed clinical data are needed. Tumor tissue showed significantly greater TCR diversity (inverse Simpson) than normal lung tissue (431.37 vs 166.20, P = 0.0075, Mann-Whitney U test). Neither the sequencing platform nor unique molecular identifiers are mentioned in the methods.

The library was generated by multiplex PCR. Sequencing was carried out with an Illumina HiSeq 2500. Following protocols modified from ARM-PCR, the researchers constructed TCRbeta libraries through three rounds of nested PCR with primers (Table S4). PCR products of 200-500 bp were gel-excised and purified with the QIAquick gel extraction kit before sequencing. Processing in the source paper ran as follows. Reads were cleaned using Trimmomatic, were merged into complete CDR3 sequences using FLASH, and were assigned to V(D)J germline segments using MiTCR. Clonal diversity was calculated as the inverse Simpson's index using VDJtools. In-frame sequences without a premature stop codon were defined as productive reads. TCRdb trimmed public reads at Q25 via fastp, called clones via MiXCR and kept in-frame beta chains. CDR3 protein duplicates are merged, each entry listing the most common genes and DNA. Here the V and J calls rest on TCRdb's processing, not on the authors' analysis. The sample contains tens of thousands of distinct CDR3 sequences, around four fifths of them found a single time. The top ten clones comprise about an eighth of the sample.

Bulk unsorted tissue served as the source for RNA extraction, and RNA quality was assessed using a NanoDrop ND-1000 and an Agilent 2100. Donors were newly diagnosed lung cancer patients admitted for thoracic surgery in China between August and November 2014, without prior chemotherapy. Patients who had received previous radiotherapy or chemotherapy, or who had another concurrent cancer, were excluded from the study. Pieces of surgical tissue measuring roughly 1-2.3 cm3 were kept in RNAlater solution and stored at -80 degrees C until use. From its cysteine to its phenylalanine, the CDR3 spans 16 amino acids. Only the CDR3 DNA is retained, 48 bases long and in frame from the first base. Here V drops 4 bases and J drops 6 bases, and the junction holds 11 bases not matched to any gene. Sequences MDHEN (CDR1) and SYDVKM (CDR2) are obtained from the germline V gene.

This receptor was obtained from a woman aged 45-60 years with non-small cell lung cancer. Sequenced: lung tumor tissue. The chain was built from TRBV28 and TRBJ1-1; TRBD1 fits 10 bases in the junction. This receptor has the CDR3 CASSSTGGAISPEAFF. The nucleotide sequence is given as TGTGCCAGCAGTTCGACAGGGGGCGCCATTTCTCCTGAAGCTTTCTTT.